These 9 T cell receptor beta chains were all obtained from the same sample, sequenced in a study of identifying expanded T cells in peripheral blood. TCRdb's copy holds only in-frame clones and misses some; the assay was immunoSEQ multiplex PCR. Counted here are some 81,000 clones, roughly 86% occurring once; the ten biggest clones make up 15% to 20%. The sequenced sample was blood. These TCRs come from a person aged 18 to 70 in good health.

This chain uses TRBV5-4 with TRBJ2-7, with 12 nucleotides matching TRBD2. V was clipped by 7 bases and J by 4 bases; unmatched bases: 9. Germline V lookup: CDR1 SGHNT, CDR2 YYREEE (reference sequence). CDR3 size: 15 residues. The CDR3 region is CASSPAGTSGYEQYF. The CDR3 nucleotides are TGTGCCAGCTCACCTGCCGGGACTAGCGGGTACGAGCAGTACTTC.

This chain joins TRBV5-4 and TRBJ2-3; D not certain. V was cut by 4 bases and J by 5 bases, with 11 bases left in between. Germline lookup yields CDR1 SGHNT and CDR2 YYREEE (reference sequence). This CDR3 region has 13 residues. CDR3 nucleotide sequence: TGTGCCAGCAGCCCAGAGTGGGGAGATACGCAGTATTTT. It yields the protein CASSPEWGDTQYF.

The chain has TRBV19 and TRBJ2-1; 13 bases line up with TRBD2. The germline V gene encodes CDR1 LNHDA and CDR2 SQIVND (reference sequence). After removal of 0 bases from V and 8 bases from J, the junction contained 7 bases not matched to a gene. The length of the CDR3 is 17 residues. CDR3 sequence (DNA): TGTGCCAGTAGTATAGACGGACTAGCGGGAGATAGGGATGAGCAGTTCTTC. As protein: CASSIDGLAGDRDEQFF.

V and J are TRBV6-5 and TRBJ2-1, with a tentative D call TRBD2 (7 bases). Trimming cost V 4 bases and J 5 bases, with 9 bases left between them. Germline V CDR1 and CDR2: MNHEY, SVGAGI. CDR3 size: 13 residues. The CDR3 nucleotides read TGTGCCAGCAGTTTAGGGGGGGACAATGAGCAGTTCTTC. As protein: CASSLGGDNEQFF.

The chain recombines TRBV27 with TRBJ1-1; a weak D match, TRBD1 (5 bases). This CDR3 is 13 amino acids long. The germline V gene has CDR1 MNHEY and CDR2 SMNVEV (reference sequence). Deletions cut 5 bases from V and 4 bases from J, with 11 bases between. The CDR3 here is CASSQAGTTEAFF. The CDR3 bases are TGTGCCAGCAGTCAGGCCGGGACCACTGAAGCTTTCTTT.

The V and J genes are TRBV5-1 and TRBJ1-4, with D possibly being TRBD1 (5 bases). The CDR3 extends over 15 amino acids. CDR1 and CDR2 from the germline V gene are SGHRS and YFSETQ. V was clipped by 3 bases and J by 6 bases, with 15 bases between them. CDR3 in DNA: TGCGCCAGCAGCTCCGCATCGGGGGAACATGAAAAACTGTTTTTT. Translation gives CASSSASGEHEKLFF.

The rearrangement joins TRBV5-5 to TRBJ2-7, with TRBD2 identical over 9 bases. Germline trimming cut 4 bases from V and 6 bases from J; bases unmatched to any gene: 14. Germline V gene lookup returns CDR1 SGHKS and CDR2 YYEKEE (reference sequence). The CDR3 loop spans 16 amino acids. The CDR3 region has the DNA TGTGCCAGCAGCCCCGACGGTAGCGGGAGATACGGCGAGCAGTACTTC. Amino acids: CASSPDGSGRYGEQYF.

The chain links TRBV5-6 to TRBJ2-2; 7 positions match TRBD1. Germline CDR1 and CDR2: SGHDT and YYEEEE. The CDR3 has 16 amino acids. V gave up 3 bases and J gave up 1 base; unmatched junction bases: 6. In DNA, the CDR3 is TGTGCCAGCAGCTCTCCCGGGACAGTGAACACCGGGGAGCTGTTTTTT. It codes for CASSSPGTVNTGELFF.

This chain uses TRBV19 with TRBJ1-2; D remains ambiguous. Trimming shortened V by 4 bases and J by 4 bases, and 13 bases separated the two germline ends. Germline lookup yields CDR1 LNHDA and CDR2 SQIVND (reference sequence). The CDR3 has 14 residues. The CDR3, as DNA: TGTGCCAGTAGTAACCGGGAGGCGAGCTATGGCTACACCTTC. Translation gives CASSNREASYGYTF.